Each of the 27 T cell receptor beta chains below was sequenced from the same sample in a study of blood T cell repertoires in COVID-19. Only in-frame clones appear in the TCRdb table, and some are missing; sequencing was by immunoSEQ multiplex PCR. The table shows approximately 76,000 clones, with around 86% occurring only once. Material: peripheral blood. The receptor source for this set is a woman aged 60-70 years with acute or convalescent COVID-19.

The chain links TRBV6-6 to TRBJ1-1; TRBD1 matches at 7 bases. CDR3 length: 15 amino acids. V shed 6 bases, J shed 5 bases, and the junction held 12 bases outside the gene matches. The germline V gene has CDR1 MNHNY and CDR2 SVGAGI (reference sequence). CDR3 amino acids: CASRVTGETRTEAFF. As DNA, the CDR3 is TGTGCCAGCAGAGTAACAGGGGAGACTAGGACTGAAGCTTTCTTT.

This chain connects TRBV23-1 to TRBJ1-1; D possibly corresponds to TRBD1 (6 bases). TRBV23-1 qualifies as an ORF whose function is uncertain. V was cut by 7 bases and J by 5 bases, with 20 bases left in between. The CDR3 length is 15 residues. The CDR3 bases are TGCGCCAGCATCCAAAAACAGGGCCAGGAGACTGAAGCTTTCTTT. Translated: CASIQKQGQETEAFF.

V usage is TRBV7-9 and J usage is TRBJ2-1; 15 nucleotides match TRBD2. The V and J ends lost 5 bases and 4 bases, in that order; junction bases with no gene match: 6. Germline V gives CDR1 SEHNR, CDR2 FQNEAQ (reference sequence). This CDR3 is built from 17 residues. This CDR3 is CASSTPGLAGGYNEQFF. The CDR3 DNA reads TGTGCCAGCAGCACACCGGGACTAGCGGGAGGATACAATGAGCAGTTCTTC.

The chain employs TRBV9 and TRBJ2-2; TRBD2 is a possible D gene (6 bases). There are 15 residues in the CDR3. Germline V CDR1 and CDR2: SGDLS, YYNGEE. With 4 bases removed from V and 1 base from J, the gap between germline ends came to 11 bases. CDR3 sequence (DNA): TGTGCCAGCAGCCCTCGGGGAGGGAACACCGGGGAGCTGTTTTTT. Translation gives CASSPRGGNTGELFF. Combining the CDR3 with reference TRBV9 and TRBJ2-2 gives the whole variable domain DSGVTQTPKHLITATGQRVTLRCSPRSGDLSVYWYQQSLDQGLQFLIQYYNGEERAKGNILERFSAQQFPDLHSELNLSSLELGDSALYFCASSPRGGNTGELFFGEGSRLTVL.

Only one count was recorded for this clone. V gene TRBV5-5 combines with J gene TRBJ2-7, with no clear D. The CDR3 covers 12 residues. Germline V lookup: CDR1 SGHKS, CDR2 YYEKEE (reference sequence). The V end lost 6 bases, the J end lost 12 bases, and 19 bases lay between the germline ends. CDR3 coding DNA: TGTGCCAGCACCCCCTATCCCCGAGGCCGGTACTTC. Its protein is CASTPYPRGRYF.

The chain links TRBV7-2 to TRBJ2-2; TRBD2 agrees at 7 bases. The length of the CDR3 is 15 residues. Germline CDR1 SGHTA, CDR2 FQGNSA. V shed 5 bases, J shed 2 bases, and the junction held 5 bases outside the gene matches. The DNA of the CDR3 is TGTGCCAGCAGCCCTAGCGGCTATAACACCGGGGAGCTGTTTTTT. It is translated as CASSPSGYNTGELFF.

The V gene is TRBV5-1, the J gene TRBJ1-4; no firm D call. Trimming pared 0 bases from V and 6 bases from J, leaving 6 bases between. This CDR3 region has 13 residues. CDR1 is SGHRS, CDR2 YFSETQ, per germline. The CDR3 DNA reads TGCGCCAGCAGCTTGGCCCAGGATGAAAAACTGTTTTTT. Protein: CASSLAQDEKLFF.

This clone was seen a handful of times. This rearrangement joins TRBV28 to TRBJ1-2, with 7 bases that match TRBD1. This CDR3 has 14 residues. After removal of 5 bases from V and 5 bases from J, the junction contained 8 bases not matched to a gene. CDR1 and CDR2 (germline): MDHEN, SYDVKM. Here the CDR3 reads CASSPEDRPYGYTF. In DNA, the CDR3 is TGTGCCAGCAGTCCCGAGGACAGGCCGTATGGCTACACCTTC.

V gene TRBV7-2 combines with J gene TRBJ2-3; 9 nucleotides match TRBD2. CDR1 SGHTA and CDR2 FQGNSA come from the germline V gene. This CDR3 is 16 amino acids long. The V gene end was trimmed by 5 bases and the J gene end by 4 bases; junction bases not matched to a gene: 10. The CDR3 loop reads CASSPRFAGGSDTQYF. The CDR3 DNA is TGTGCCAGCAGCCCCCGGTTTGCGGGGGGGTCAGATACGCAGTATTTT.

The chain employs TRBV30 and TRBJ2-5; D is perhaps TRBD2 (6 bases). Germline V lookup: CDR1 GTSNPN, CDR2 SVGIG (reference sequence). This CDR3 is 14 amino acids long. V lost 8 bases and J lost 2, with 18 bases in between. The CDR3 bases are TGTGCCGGTTCTCGCGGAGGGCGGCAAGAGACCCAGTACTTC. It is translated as CAGSRGGRQETQYF.

The chain couples TRBV5-4 to TRBJ1-3; D call uncertain. Trimming took 0 bases from V and 2 from J, leaving 9 bases between them. The germline gives CDR1 SGHNT, CDR2 YYREEE (reference sequence). The CDR3 totals 15 residues. The CDR3 is CASSLEQNTGNTIYF. The CDR3 DNA reads TGTGCCAGCAGCTTGGAACAGAACACTGGAAACACCATATATTTT. Full variable domain (missing parts from reference TRBV5-4 and TRBJ1-3): ETGVTQSPTHLIKTRGQQVTLRCSSQSGHNTVSWYQQALGQGPQFIFQYYREEENGRGNFPPRFSGLQFPNYSSELNVNALELDDSALYLCASSLEQNTGNTIYFGEGSWLTVV.

The chain couples TRBV18 to TRBJ2-3; TRBD1 matches at 11 bases. Germline V gene data show CDR1 as KGHSH and CDR2 as LQKENI. There are 16 residues in the CDR3. J was trimmed by 3 bases and V by 3 bases; bases with no gene match: 5. In nucleotides, the CDR3 is TGTGCCAGCTCACCGAGGGGGACAGGGGGGACAGATACGCAGTATTTT. Residues: CASSPRGTGGTDTQYF. The entire variable domain, with the rest obtained from reference TRBV18 and TRBJ2-3, is as follows: NAGVMQNPRHLVRRRGQEARLRCSPMKGHSHVYWYRQLPEEGLKFMVYLQKENIIDESGMPKERFSAEFPKEGPSILRIQQVVRGDSAAYFCASSPRGTGGTDTQYFGPGTRLTVL.

V and J are TRBV3-1 (or the pseudogene TRBV3-2) and TRBJ2-1, with 10 bases identical to TRBD2. CDR3 length: 18 residues. V was clipped by 0 bases and J by 4 bases; unmatched bases: 9. In germline, CDR1 is LGHDT, CDR2 YNNKEL (reference sequence). The CDR3 bases are TGTGCCAGCAGCCAAGATCTTAGCGGGGGGTTCTCGTACAATGAGCAGTTCTTC. Its protein is CASSQDLSGGFSYNEQFF.

The CDR3 DNA sequence: TGTGCCAGCTCACCATCACAGAACACCGGGGAGCTGTTTTTT. This codes for CASSPSQNTGELFF. The chain employs TRBV18 and TRBJ2-2; D gene unclear. Deletions cut 2 bases from V and 1 base from J, with 5 bases between. The CDR3 length is 14 residues. CDR1 and CDR2 from the germline V gene are KGHSH and LQKENI. Using reference TRBV18 and TRBJ2-2 for the parts outside the CDR3, the full variable domain is NAGVMQNPRHLVRRRGQEARLRCSPMKGHSHVYWYRQLPEEGLKFMVYLQKENIIDESGMPKERFSAEFPKEGPSILRIQQVVRGDSAAYFCASSPSQNTGELFFGEGSRLTVL.

The chain couples TRBV27 to TRBJ1-5; TRBD1 agrees at 8 bases. The J segment lost 3 bases and the V segment lost 5 bases, leaving 3 bases of the junction unmatched. CDR3 length: 14 residues. Per the germline V gene, CDR1 is MNHEY and CDR2 is SMNVEV (reference sequence). This CDR3 is CASSQDRVNQPQHF. The CDR3 DNA sequence: TGTGCCAGCAGTCAGGACAGGGTCAATCAGCCCCAGCATTTT.

The chain is built from TRBV28 and TRBJ1-2; 9 bases line up with TRBD1. The CDR3 runs 17 residues. V lost 2 bases to trimming and J lost 5 bases; unmatched junction nucleotides: 12. Looked up from germline, CDR1 is MDHEN and CDR2 is SYDVKM. For the CDR3, the DNA is TGTGCCAGCAGTTTACCTCTCGGGACAGGGTTTGGATATGGCTACACCTTC. It translates to CASSLPLGTGFGYGYTF.

The V call is TRBV18, the J call TRBJ1-2, with TRBD1 matching 10 bases. V lost 2 bases to trimming and J lost 0 bases; unmatched junction nucleotides: 3. The CDR3 spans 16 residues. Per the germline V gene, CDR1 is KGHSH and CDR2 is LQKENI. The DNA for the CDR3 is TGTGCCAGCTCACCAAGACAGGGGGCTACTAACTATGGCTACACCTTC. Translating gives CASSPRQGATNYGYTF.

This chain joins TRBV2 and TRBJ1-4, with 7 positions matching TRBD1. The CDR3 length is 14 residues. Germline V CDR1 and CDR2: SNHLY, FYNNEI. V lost 6 bases and J lost 3; bases outside the gene matches: 4. The chain's CDR3 is CASRGDRANEKLFF. CDR3 DNA: TGTGCCAGCAGGGGGGACAGAGCTAATGAAAAACTGTTTTTT. The variable domain in full, completed from reference TRBV2 and TRBJ1-4, reads EPEVTQTPSHQVTQMGQEVILRCVPISNHLYFYWYRQILGQKVEFLVSFYNNEISEKSEIFDDQFSVERPDGSNFTLKIRSTKLEDSAMYFCASRGDRANEKLFFGSGTQLSVL.

This clone was seen only a few times. The chain is built from TRBV29-1 and TRBJ1-2, with D maybe TRBD1 (6 bases). With 7 bases removed from V and 7 bases from J, the gap between germline ends came to 19 bases. This CDR3 is 13 amino acids long. Germline CDR1 and CDR2: SQVTM and ANQGSEA. The CDR3 here is CSASGGSLTGYTF. The DNA of the CDR3 is TGCAGCGCCAGCGGGGGCTCCTTAACTGGCTACACCTTC.

J is TRBJ2-1 and V is TRBV27; D is possibly TRBD2 (5 bases). Germline CDR1 is MNHEY and CDR2 is SMNVEV (reference sequence). The V end lost 4 bases, the J end lost 0 bases, and 13 bases lay between the germline ends. The CDR3 spans 16 residues. The CDR3: CASSSYGGPSYNEQFF. The CDR3 DNA sequence: TGTGCCAGCAGTTCTTATGGAGGTCCCTCCTACAATGAGCAGTTCTTC.

The CDR3 region has the DNA TGTGCCACCAGGGAAAACATAGGACAGGGTGGCCAGCCCCAGCATTTT. Translation: CATRENIGQGGQPQHF. V and J are TRBV2 and TRBJ1-5; TRBD1 matches 8 bases. Germline CDR1 reads SNHLY; CDR2 reads FYNNEI. CDR3 size: 16 residues. Losses at the gene ends were 10 bases for V and 7 bases for J; bases not matched to a gene: 18.

The chain combines TRBV28 with TRBJ1-2, with 7 bases aligning to TRBD1. The J segment lost 6 bases and the V segment lost 2 bases, leaving 6 bases of the junction unmatched. Germline values: CDR1 MDHEN, CDR2 SYDVKM. This CDR3 has 14 residues. DNA for the CDR3: TGTGCCAGCAGTTTAAGTCGGGACAGTCATGGCTACACCTTC. Translated, it gives CASSLSRDSHGYTF.

This clone is a singleton in its sample. The chain links TRBV7-3 to TRBJ2-3; TRBD1 aligns across 9 bases. This CDR3 contains 17 residues. CDR1 SGHTA and CDR2 FQGTGA come from the germline V gene. With V trimmed by 2 bases and J by 0 bases, 6 bases remained unmatched. The DNA for the CDR3 is TGTGCCAGCAGCTTACGTACAGGGGGCGTCAGCACAGATACGCAGTATTTT. Amino acids: CASSLRTGGVSTDTQYF.

This chain joins TRBV2 and TRBJ2-1; 7 bases are a match to TRBD2. Germline V CDR1 and CDR2: SNHLY, FYNNEI. V dropped 8 bases and J dropped 7; count of bases not matched to a gene: 5. The CDR3 is 12 amino acids. The CDR3 here is CASGGDWNEQFF. The CDR3 nucleotides read TGTGCCAGCGGGGGGGATTGGAATGAGCAGTTCTTC.

The chain employs TRBV28 and TRBJ2-7, with D possibly being TRBD2 (5 bases). The CDR3 runs 13 residues. V was shortened by 8 bases and J by 0 bases, with 11 bases between the two germline ends. Germline V gene sequence: CDR1 MDHEN, CDR2 SYDVKM. The CDR3 DNA is TGTGCCAGCCAAGTAGGGAGCTCCTACGAGCAGTACTTC. Its protein product is CASQVGSSYEQYF.

V usage is TRBV28 and J usage is TRBJ1-1; 7 nucleotides match TRBD1. Germline-derived CDR1 and CDR2 are MDHEN and SYDVKM. The length of the CDR3 is 16 residues. With 6 bases clipped from V and 2 bases from J, the junction kept 12 bases outside the gene matches. CDR3 DNA sequence: TGTGCCAGCAGCCTACAGGGGTTAAGGGCTAACACTGAAGCTTTCTTT. As protein: CASSLQGLRANTEAFF.

With respect to this clone: Other DNA sequences in the same sample also yield this CDR3. J is TRBJ2-3 and V is TRBV5-1; 9 positions match TRBD2. V shed 0 bases, J shed 3 bases, and the junction held 2 bases outside the gene matches. CDR1 and CDR2 (germline): SGHRS, YFSETQ. This CDR3 is 15 amino acids long. The CDR3 loop is CASSLGLAETDTQYF. The CDR3, as DNA: TGCGCCAGCAGCTTGGGACTAGCGGAGACAGATACGCAGTATTTT.